A selection of T cell receptor beta chains follows, all from one sample in a study of cytomegalovirus exposure and HLA in healthy donors. The assay was immunoSEQ multiplex PCR, and TCRdb's table has in-frame clones only and misses some. The sample records over 200,000 clones, 70% to 85% being singletons. Sequencing was done on a sample of PBMCs. These receptors all stem from a woman aged 55-70 years in good health and CMV-seropositive. CDR3s include the opening cysteine and the closing phenylalanine or tryptophan. The D gene is left open where the match is weak. The listing skips clone size in some rows; elsewhere it reads once, few, many or a size class.

D gene,V gene,J gene,clone size,CDR3 DNA,CDR3 protein
-,TRBV27,TRBJ2-5,-,TGTGCCAGCAGTGGGAGGTGGAAGGGCCAAGAGACCCAGTACTTC,CASSGRWKGQETQYF
-,TRBV10-2,TRBJ2-7,-,TGCGCCAGCAGTGAGAGCAGGGTCTACGAGCAGTACTTC,CASSESRVYEQYF
TRBD2,TRBV11-2,TRBJ2-2,once,TGTGCCAGCACCCATAATCGGGACTACAACACCGGGGAGCTGTTTTTT,CASTHNRDYNTGELFF
TRBD1,TRBV6-1,TRBJ1-2,-,TGTGCCAGCAGGGGGACAGGGGGCGAGTATGGCTACACCTTC,CASRGTGGEYGYTF
TRBD2,TRBV18,TRBJ2-1,few,TGTGCCAGCTCCCGAGACTTTTCTAGCGGGAGGGCCGGGGATGAGCAGTTCTTC,CASSRDFSSGRAGDEQFF
TRBD2,TRBV2,TRBJ2-3,-,TGTGCCAGCAGCGCGACTAGCGGGAGTCCAGATACGCAGTATTTT,CASSATSGSPDTQYF
-,TRBV6-1,TRBJ2-4,-,TGTGCCAGCAGTGAAGCGCAAGGGGCGCTGAACATTCAGTACTTC,CASSEAQGALNIQYF
TRBD1,TRBV30,TRBJ1-1,-,TGTGCCTGGAATAAACGGGACAGGGGTAGCACTGAAGCTTTCTTT,CAWNKRDRGSTEAFF
-,TRBV7-3,TRBJ1-1,-,TGTGCCAGCAGCTTTGGCAGGAACACTGAAGCTTTCTTT,CASSFGRNTEAFF
TRBD1,TRBV6-5,TRBJ1-1,-,TGTGCCAGCAACTGGGACAGGGGAAACACTGAAGCTTTCTTT,CASNWDRGNTEAFF
-,TRBV5-6,TRBJ1-2,-,TGTGCCAGCAGACGCGAAGAAGGCTACACCTTC,CASRREEGYTF
TRBD1,TRBV6-5,TRBJ2-7,-,TGTGCCAGCAGTTACTCACGGACAGGGACCTACGAGCAGTACTTC,CASSYSRTGTYEQYF
TRBD2,TRBV6-1,TRBJ2-1,-,TGTGCCAGCAGTAGCGGGAGGGCCGTCGTGATTGAGCAGTTCTTC,CASSSGRAVVIEQFF
TRBD2,TRBV2,TRBJ2-5,-,TGTGCCAGCAGTGAAGCAGAGCGGGAGGGCTCAGAGACCCAGTACTTC,CASSEAEREGSETQYF
TRBD1,TRBV5-1,TRBJ2-7,-,TGCGCCAGCAGCTTCCTGGGACAGTTCTACGAGCAGTACTTC,CASSFLGQFYEQYF
-,TRBV19,TRBJ1-1,-,TGTGCCAGTAGCACGGGTAAGCCAATGAACACTGAAGCTTTCTTT,CASSTGKPMNTEAFF
TRBD1,TRBV5-1,TRBJ1-5,-,TGCGCCAGCAGCTTTGGGACAGATCAGCCCCAGCATTTT,CASSFGTDQPQHF
-,TRBV10-2,TRBJ1-5,-,TGCGCCAGCGGTAGACAGAATCAGCCCCAGCATTTT,CASGRQNQPQHF
TRBD2,TRBV5-5,TRBJ2-7,-,TGTGCCAGCAGTTCAACTAGCGGATCCTCCTACGAGCAGTACTTC,CASSSTSGSSYEQYF
-,TRBV30,TRBJ1-6,-,TGTGCCTGGAGTCCCCCGGGAGGGGTTAATTCACCCCTCCACTTT,CAWSPPGGVNSPLHF
TRBD1,TRBV7-2,TRBJ2-7,-,TGTGCCAGCAGCTTGGACAGGGGTGCGGAGCAGTACTTC,CASSLDRGAEQYF
-,TRBV30,TRBJ1-6,-,TGTGCCTGGGCTGTGGGGAGCTCCTATAATTCACCCCTCCACTTT,CAWAVGSSYNSPLHF
-,TRBV7-9,TRBJ2-5,-,TGTGCCAGCAGCTTATCTGGGGCAGTTGAGACCCAGTACTTC,CASSLSGAVETQYF
-,TRBV10-3,TRBJ1-5,-,TGTGCCATCAGTGAGGAATACTATAGCAATCAGCCCCAGCATTTT,CAISEEYYSNQPQHF
-,TRBV7-9,TRBJ2-7,-,TGTGCCAGCAGCTTAGCGGTAGGACAGAGAACCTACGAGCAGTACTTC,CASSLAVGQRTYEQYF
-,TRBV10-3,TRBJ1-5,-,TGTGCCATCAGTGAGAGGGCAGGGGCTAGCAATCAGCCCCAGCATTTT,CAISERAGASNQPQHF
-,TRBV7-2,TRBJ1-2,-,TGTGCCAGCAGCTTAGGACAGAACAATGGCTACACCTTC,CASSLGQNNGYTF
TRBD1,TRBV6-6,TRBJ2-3,-,TGTGCCAGCAGTTCCCGGGACAGGGGCACAGATACGCAGTATTTT,CASSSRDRGTDTQYF
-,TRBV6-1,TRBJ2-3,-,TGTGCCAGCAGTGAAGCTCTAGCCACAGATACGCAGTATTTT,CASSEALATDTQYF
-,TRBV6-1,TRBJ2-1,-,TGTGCCAGCAGTATAGACTGGAGCTCCTACAATGAGCAGTTCTTC,CASSIDWSSYNEQFF
-,TRBV6-1,TRBJ1-5,-,TGTGCCAGCATTGGGGGGAGCAATCAGCCCCAGCATTTT,CASIGGSNQPQHF
TRBD1,TRBV5-1,TRBJ2-5,-,TGCGCCAGCAGCCTCGGGACAGGGCCCCAAGAGACCCAGTACTTC,CASSLGTGPQETQYF